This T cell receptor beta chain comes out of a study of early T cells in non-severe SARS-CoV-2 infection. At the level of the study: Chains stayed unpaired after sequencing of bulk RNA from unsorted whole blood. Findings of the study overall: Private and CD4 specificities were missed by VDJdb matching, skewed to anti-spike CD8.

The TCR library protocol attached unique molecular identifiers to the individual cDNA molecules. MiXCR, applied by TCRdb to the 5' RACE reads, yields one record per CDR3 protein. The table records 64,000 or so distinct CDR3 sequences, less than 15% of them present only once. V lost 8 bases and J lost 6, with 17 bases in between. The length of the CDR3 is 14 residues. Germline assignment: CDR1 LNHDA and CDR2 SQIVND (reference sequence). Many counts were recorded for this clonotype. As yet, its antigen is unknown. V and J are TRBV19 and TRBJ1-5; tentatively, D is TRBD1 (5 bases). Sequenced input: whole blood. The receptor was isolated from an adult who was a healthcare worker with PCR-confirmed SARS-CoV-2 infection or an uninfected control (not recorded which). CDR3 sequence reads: CASGDRGPSQPQHF. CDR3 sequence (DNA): TGTGCCAGTGGGGACCGAGGACCTTCTCAGCCCCAGCATTTT.